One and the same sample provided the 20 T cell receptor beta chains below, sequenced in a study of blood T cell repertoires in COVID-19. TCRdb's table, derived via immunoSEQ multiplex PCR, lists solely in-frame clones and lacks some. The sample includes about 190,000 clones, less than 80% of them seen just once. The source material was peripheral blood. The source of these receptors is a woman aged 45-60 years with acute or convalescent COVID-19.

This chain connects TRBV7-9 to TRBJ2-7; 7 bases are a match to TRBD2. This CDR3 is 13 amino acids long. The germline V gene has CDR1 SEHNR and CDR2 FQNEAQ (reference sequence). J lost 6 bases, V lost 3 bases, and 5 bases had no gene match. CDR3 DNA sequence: TGTGCCAGCAGCTTTTCGGGGGGTTTCGAGCAGTACTTC. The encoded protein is CASSFSGGFEQYF.

The CDR3 region is CASSYSDSSGANVLTF. The CDR3 DNA sequence: TGTGCCAGCAGTTATTCCGACAGCTCTGGGGCCAACGTCCTGACTTTC. The V and J genes are TRBV27 and TRBJ2-6; weak D call: TRBD1 (5 bases). The CDR3 contains 16 residues. Trimming removed 4 bases from V and 0 bases from J, with 10 bases in between. The V gene's germline CDR1 is MNHEY and CDR2 SMNVEV (reference sequence).

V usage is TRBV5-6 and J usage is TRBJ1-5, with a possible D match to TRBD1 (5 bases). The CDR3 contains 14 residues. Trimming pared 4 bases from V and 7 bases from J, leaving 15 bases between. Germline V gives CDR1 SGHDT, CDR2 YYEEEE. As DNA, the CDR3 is TGTGCCAGCAGCCTGGGACGGTGGGAGCAGCCCCAGCATTTT. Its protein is CASSLGRWEQPQHF.

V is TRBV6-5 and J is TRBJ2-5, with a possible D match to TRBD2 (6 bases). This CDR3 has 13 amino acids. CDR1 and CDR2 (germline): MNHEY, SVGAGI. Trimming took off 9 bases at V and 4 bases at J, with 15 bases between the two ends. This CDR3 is CASAQRRGETQYF. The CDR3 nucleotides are TGTGCCAGTGCCCAGAGGCGGGGAGAGACCCAGTACTTC.

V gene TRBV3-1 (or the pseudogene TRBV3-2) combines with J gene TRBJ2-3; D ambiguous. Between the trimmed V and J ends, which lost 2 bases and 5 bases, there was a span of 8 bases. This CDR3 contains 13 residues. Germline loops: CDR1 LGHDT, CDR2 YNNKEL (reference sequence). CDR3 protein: CASSQLVRDTQYF. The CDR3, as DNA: TGTGCCAGCAGCCAACTAGTTCGAGATACGCAGTATTTT.

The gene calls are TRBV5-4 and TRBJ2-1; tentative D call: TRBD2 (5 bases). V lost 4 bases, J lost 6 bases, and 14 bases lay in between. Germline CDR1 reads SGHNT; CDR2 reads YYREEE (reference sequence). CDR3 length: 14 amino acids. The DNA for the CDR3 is TGTGCCAGCAGCCTGAAGTCCGGGATCAATGAGCAGTTCTTC. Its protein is CASSLKSGINEQFF.

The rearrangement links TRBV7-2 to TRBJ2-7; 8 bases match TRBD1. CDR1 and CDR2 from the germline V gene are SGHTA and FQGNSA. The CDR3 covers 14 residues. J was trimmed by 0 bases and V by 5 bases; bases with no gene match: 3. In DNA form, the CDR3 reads TGTGCCAGCAGCCGGGACAGGAGCTCCTACGAGCAGTACTTC. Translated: CASSRDRSSYEQYF.

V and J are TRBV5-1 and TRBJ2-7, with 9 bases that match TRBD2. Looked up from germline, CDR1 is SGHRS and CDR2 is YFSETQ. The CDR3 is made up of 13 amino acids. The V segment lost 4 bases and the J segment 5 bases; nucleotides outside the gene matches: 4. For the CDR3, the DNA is TGCGCCAGCAGCGGGACTAGCTACAACGAGCAGTACTTC. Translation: CASSGTSYNEQYF.

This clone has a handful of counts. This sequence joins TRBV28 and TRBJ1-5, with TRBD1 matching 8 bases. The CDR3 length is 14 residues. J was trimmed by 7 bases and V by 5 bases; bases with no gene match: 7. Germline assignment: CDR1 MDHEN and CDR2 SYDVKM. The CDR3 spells CASSRTGKGQPQHF. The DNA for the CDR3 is TGTGCCAGCAGTCGGACAGGGAAGGGCCAGCCCCAGCATTTT.

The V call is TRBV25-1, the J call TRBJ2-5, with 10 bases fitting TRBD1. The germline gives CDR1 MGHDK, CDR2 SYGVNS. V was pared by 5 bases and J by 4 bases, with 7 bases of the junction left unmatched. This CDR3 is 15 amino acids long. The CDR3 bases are TGTGCCAGCAGTCCAGGGACAGGGGTAATAGAGACCCAGTACTTC. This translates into CASSPGTGVIETQYF.

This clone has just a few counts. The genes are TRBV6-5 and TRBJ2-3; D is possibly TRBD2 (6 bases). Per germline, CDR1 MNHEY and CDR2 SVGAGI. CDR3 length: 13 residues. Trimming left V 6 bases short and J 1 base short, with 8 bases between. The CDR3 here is CASRPGGTDTQYF. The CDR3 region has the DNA TGTGCCAGCAGGCCGGGGGGCACAGATACGCAGTATTTT.

CDR3: CASSLSTSGNTGELFF. The CDR3 bases are TGTGCCAGCAGTTTATCTACTAGCGGGAACACCGGGGAGCTGTTTTTT. J is TRBJ2-2 and V is TRBV27; 8 positions match TRBD2. The V segment lost 0 bases and the J segment 1 base; nucleotides outside the gene matches: 1. Germline assignment: CDR1 MNHEY and CDR2 SMNVEV (reference sequence). CDR3 length: 16 amino acids.

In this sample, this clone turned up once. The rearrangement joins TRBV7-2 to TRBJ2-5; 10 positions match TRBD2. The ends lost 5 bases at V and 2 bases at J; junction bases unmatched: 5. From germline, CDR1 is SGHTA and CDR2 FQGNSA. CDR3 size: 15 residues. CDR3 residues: CASSPSGSKQETQYF. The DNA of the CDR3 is TGTGCCAGCAGCCCTAGCGGGAGTAAACAAGAGACCCAGTACTTC.

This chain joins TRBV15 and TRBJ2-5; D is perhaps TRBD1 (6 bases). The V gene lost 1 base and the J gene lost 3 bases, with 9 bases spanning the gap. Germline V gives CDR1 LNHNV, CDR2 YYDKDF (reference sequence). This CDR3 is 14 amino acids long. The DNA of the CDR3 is TGTGCCACCAGCAGAGGGTCAGGGGAAGAGACCCAGTACTTC. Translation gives CATSRGSGEETQYF.

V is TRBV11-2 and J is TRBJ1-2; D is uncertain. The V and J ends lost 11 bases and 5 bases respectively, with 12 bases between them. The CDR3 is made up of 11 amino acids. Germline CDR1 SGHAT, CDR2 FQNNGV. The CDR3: CASRSVYGYTF. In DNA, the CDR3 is TGTGCCTCTCGGAGTGTATATGGCTACACCTTC.

The CDR3 spells CASSSKSSGANVLTF. The CDR3 DNA sequence: TGTGCCAGTAGTTCAAAGAGCTCTGGGGCCAACGTCCTGACTTTC. The chain carries TRBV19 and TRBJ2-6; D call uncertain. Per the germline V gene, CDR1 is LNHDA and CDR2 is SQIVND (reference sequence). The CDR3 totals 15 residues. V was cut by 5 bases and J by 0 bases, with 8 bases left in between.

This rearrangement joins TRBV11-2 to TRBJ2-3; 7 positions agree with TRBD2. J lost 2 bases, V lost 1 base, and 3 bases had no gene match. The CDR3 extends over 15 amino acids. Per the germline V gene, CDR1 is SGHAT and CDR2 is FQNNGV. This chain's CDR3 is CASSLGGLSTDTQYF. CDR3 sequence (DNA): TGTGCCAGCAGCTTAGGGGGACTATCCACAGATACGCAGTATTTT.

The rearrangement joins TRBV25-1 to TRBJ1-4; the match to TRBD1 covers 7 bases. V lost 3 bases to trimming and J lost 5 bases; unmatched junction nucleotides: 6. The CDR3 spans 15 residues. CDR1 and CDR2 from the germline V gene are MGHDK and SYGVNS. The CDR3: CASSDPGQPNEKLFF. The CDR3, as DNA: TGTGCCAGCAGTGACCCGGGACAGCCCAATGAAAAACTGTTTTTT.

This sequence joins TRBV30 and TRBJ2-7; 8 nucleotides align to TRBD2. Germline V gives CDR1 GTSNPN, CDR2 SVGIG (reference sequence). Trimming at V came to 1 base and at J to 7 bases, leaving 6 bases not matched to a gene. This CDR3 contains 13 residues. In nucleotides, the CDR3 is TGTGCCTGGAGTGCAGCGGGAGCACGTGAGCAGTACTTC. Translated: CAWSAAGAREQYF.

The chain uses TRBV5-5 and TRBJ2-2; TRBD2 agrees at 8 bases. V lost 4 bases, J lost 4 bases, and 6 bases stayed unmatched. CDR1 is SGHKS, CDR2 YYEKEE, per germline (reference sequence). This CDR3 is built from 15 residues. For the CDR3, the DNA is TGTGCCAGCAGCAGAAGCGGGGGCGGCACCGGGGAGCTGTTTTTT. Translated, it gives CASSRSGGGTGELFF.